This TCR beta chain was sequenced in a study of tumor and adjacent non-tumor tissue in lung cancer. Germline V gene data show CDR1 as MNHEY and CDR2 as SVGEGT. CDR3 size: 15 residues. The J segment lost 1 base and the V segment lost 4 bases, leaving 6 bases of the junction unmatched. TCRbeta libraries were built with three rounds of nested PCR, modified from ARM-PCR. One entry per CDR3 protein results from TCRdb running MiXCR on the multiplex PCR reads. The table shows fewer than 100,000 distinct CDR3 sequences, with 80% to 90% occurring only once. No cell sorting was done before RNA was extracted from the tissue. The normal lung tissue was taken more than 3 cm from the tumor edge.

The TCR comes from a man between 60 and 75 years old with non-small cell lung cancer. This chain connects TRBV6-2 or TRBV6-3 to TRBJ2-5, with 7 bases identical to TRBD2. The sequenced sample was distant non-tumor lung tissue. The CDR3 bases are TGTGCCAGCAGTTTAATAGCGGGCTGCCAAGAGACCCAGTACTTC. Residues: CASSLIAGCQETQYF.